The sequence of this T cell receptor (beta chain) was determined in a study of T cell responses to AZD1222 COVID-19 vaccine. Trimming pared 3 bases from V and 1 base from J, leaving 16 bases between. The CDR3 is 17 amino acids. The V gene's germline CDR1 is MNHNS and CDR2 SASEGT. Assay used: immunoSEQ multiplex PCR; TCRdb lists only in-frame clones, some missing. The sample shows 110,000 or so clones, 90% to 95% of them seen only once. The sequence was collected from an adult in good health. Sequencing used peripheral blood, obtained on day 0 of AZD1222 vaccination. The chain joins TRBV6-1 to TRBJ2-1; D is uncertain. The DNA for the CDR3 is TGTGCCAGCAGTGACGGCCGGATCCCTCGGTCCTACAATGAGCAGTTCTTC. Translated: CASSDGRIPRSYNEQFF.